Below, 18 T cell receptor beta chains from the same sample are listed, as sequenced in a study of blood T cells in healthy people across ages. Primers used in a second PCR of roughly 7 to 12 cycles were a sample-barcoded 5' primer and a J-beta primer mix. One entry per CDR3 protein results from TCRdb running MiXCR on the 5' RACE reads. The sample records approximately 1,000,000 distinct CDR3 sequences, under 45% being singletons. The sample comprised blood. The receptor set was obtained from a woman in her fifties or sixties in good health.

This clonotype was counted between two and nine times. The chain uses TRBV20-1 and TRBJ2-5; 12 bases are shared with TRBD2. CDR3 length: 15 amino acids. Germline CDR1 and CDR2: DFQATT and SNEGSKA (reference sequence). V gave up 6 bases and J gave up 4 bases; unmatched junction bases: 9. This CDR3 reads CSAHPLLAGGETQYF. The CDR3 nucleotides are TGCAGTGCGCACCCTTTACTAGCGGGAGGAGAGACCCAGTACTTC.

The chain carries TRBV11-3 and TRBJ2-2; TRBD2 matches at 12 bases. This CDR3 comprises 16 residues. V lost 5 bases to trimming and J lost 6 bases; unmatched junction nucleotides: 7. CDR1 SGHNT and CDR2 YENEEA come from the germline V gene. The CDR3 region is CASSALAGGLSGELFF. CDR3 sequence (DNA): TGTGCCAGCAGCGCGCTAGCGGGAGGGCTGTCCGGGGAGCTGTTTTTT. Supplemented by reference TRBV11-3 and TRBJ2-2, the full variable domain reads EAGVVQSPRYKIIEKKQPVAFWCNPISGHNTLYWYLQNLGQGPELLIRYENEEAVDDSQLPKDRFSAERLKGVDSTLKIQPAELGDSAVYLCASSALAGGLSGELFFGEGSRLTVL.

The rearrangement links TRBV29-1 to TRBJ2-1; tentatively, D is TRBD2 (6 bases). V dropped 2 bases and J dropped 5 bases, with 13 bases sitting between them. Germline V CDR1 and CDR2: SQVTM, ANQGSEA. The CDR3 consists of 14 residues. The CDR3 region is CSVERSGLNNEQFF. As DNA, the CDR3 is TGCAGCGTTGAACGGAGCGGGCTTAACAATGAGCAGTTCTTC.

The J gene is TRBJ1-1, the V gene TRBV7-3; D unresolved. In germline, CDR1 is SGHTA, CDR2 FQGTGA. Trimming pared 2 bases from V and 0 bases from J, leaving 10 bases between. The CDR3 has 15 residues. The CDR3 reads CASSLGGSLNTEAFF. As DNA, the CDR3 is TGTGCCAGCAGCTTAGGAGGGTCCTTGAACACTGAAGCTTTCTTT.

This clonotype was recorded once. The genes are TRBV3-1 and TRBJ2-7; 11 nucleotides match TRBD2. CDR1 and CDR2 (germline): LGHDT, YNNKEL (reference sequence). CDR3 length equals 16 residues. V gave up 6 bases and J gave up 2 bases; unmatched junction bases: 9. DNA of the CDR3: TGTGCCAGCAGACCAGGGACTAGCGGTCTTACCTACGAGCAGTACTTC. It translates to CASRPGTSGLTYEQYF.

Only a few counts were recorded for this clonotype. The V and J genes are TRBV13 and TRBJ2-7, with TRBD2 matching over 8 bases. The V gene end was trimmed by 4 bases and the J gene end by 7 bases; junction bases not matched to a gene: 18. Germline V gene sequence: CDR1 PRHDT, CDR2 FYEKMQ (reference sequence). CDR3 length equals 17 residues. Here the CDR3 reads CASSSISGNQNYNEQYF. The CDR3 nucleotides are TGTGCCAGCAGCTCAATTAGCGGGAACCAGAACTACAATGAGCAGTACTTC.

The chain has TRBV25-1 and TRBJ2-1; 7 nucleotides agree with TRBD1. Germline V CDR1 and CDR2: MGHDK, SYGVNS. The CDR3 is 18 residues long. Trimming removed 3 bases from V and 4 bases from J; junction bases left unmatched: 15. CDR3 loop: CASSDPTRPARGYNEQFF. For the CDR3, the DNA is TGTGCCAGCAGTGACCCCACCCGACCGGCCAGGGGGTACAATGAGCAGTTCTTC.

The chain has TRBV12-3 or TRBV12-4 and TRBJ1-4, with 8 bases identical to TRBD1. CDR3 size: 14 residues. J was trimmed by 6 bases and V by 6 bases; bases with no gene match: 6. The CDR3 loop reads CASSQGATDEKLFF. DNA for the CDR3: TGTGCCAGCAGCCAGGGGGCGACTGATGAAAAACTGTTTTTT.

The rearrangement joins TRBV21-1 to TRBJ2-7; the table assigns TRBD2, which was not confirmed against the DNA. TRBV21-1 is a recognized pseudogene. The CDR3 extends over 16 amino acids. The CDR3 sequence: CASSAVLAASSYGQYF. For the CDR3, the DNA is TGTGCCAGCAGCGCGGTACTAGCGGCAAGCTCCTACGGGCAGTACTTC.

V is TRBV4-1 and J is TRBJ2-4, with 9 bases identical to TRBD1. Germline CDR1 reads MGHRA; CDR2 reads YSYEKL. The V and J ends lost 3 bases and 2 bases, in that order; junction bases with no gene match: 5. The CDR3 loop spans 16 amino acids. In DNA, the CDR3 is TGCGCCAGCAGCCAGGGACAGGGCAAGTCCAAAAACATTCAGTACTTC. It encodes CASSQGQGKSKNIQYF.

V is TRBV3-1 and J is TRBJ2-5; tentative D call: TRBD2 (6 bases). The DNA end lines up better with TRBJ2-7; the J call may be wrong. The CDR3 loop spans 17 amino acids. Germline CDR1 is LGHDT and CDR2 is YNNKEL (reference sequence). Here the CDR3 DNA reads TGTGCCAGCAGCCAACTTACCGTCGGGAGAACCCCCTACGAGCAGTACTTC. Its protein is CASSQLTVGRTPYEQYF.

On this clonotype: Relative to the germline gene, one junction end is altered; a read error may explain this. J is TRBJ2-7 and V is TRBV20-1, with a possible D match to TRBD1 (6 bases). Germline CDR1 DFQATT, CDR2 SNEGSKA (reference sequence). This CDR3 spans 16 amino acids. The CDR3 protein is CSARDYTGQSSYERYF. Here the CDR3 DNA reads TGCAGTGCTAGAGATTATACAGGACAGAGCTCCTACGAGCGGTACTTC.

In this sample, this clonotype turned up once. The CDR3 reads CASSLVGGESREQYF. The DNA for the CDR3 is TGCGCCAGCAGCTTGGTAGGGGGGGAGTCACGGGAGCAGTACTTC. The V gene is TRBV5-1, the J gene TRBJ2-7; maybe TRBD2 (7 bases). Trimming cost V 0 bases and J 7 bases, with 17 bases left between them. The CDR3 has 15 residues. The germline gives CDR1 SGHRS, CDR2 YFSETQ. Based on the CDR3 plus reference TRBV5-1 and TRBJ2-7, the full variable domain is KAGVTQTPRYLIKTRGQQVTLSCSPISGHRSVSWYQQTPGQGLQFLFEYFSETQRNKGNFPGRFSGRQFSNSRSEMNVSTLELGDSALYLCASSLVGGESREQYFGPGTRLTVT.

There are a few counts of this clonotype. The chain couples TRBV29-1 to TRBJ2-3; D is ambiguous. From germline, CDR1 is SQVTM and CDR2 ANQGSEA. The CDR3 runs to 13 residues. V was cut by 4 bases and J by 4 bases, with 12 bases left in between. This CDR3 is CSVGKTSSDTQYF. The CDR3, as DNA: TGCAGCGTTGGCAAAACATCCTCAGATACGCAGTATTTT.

This chain connects TRBV20-1 to TRBJ2-1; 7 nucleotides align to TRBD2. The CDR3 consists of 13 residues. Germline V CDR1 and CDR2: DFQATT, SNEGSKA (reference sequence). V trimming: 6 bases; J trimming: 1 base; junction bases outside the gene matches: 3. CDR3 residues: CSALGGSYNEQFF. CDR3 bases: TGCAGTGCCCTGGGGGGGTCCTACAATGAGCAGTTCTTC.

This clonotype came up many times. The rearrangement uses TRBV5-1 and TRBJ2-7, with 9 positions matching TRBD2. This CDR3 is built from 17 residues. The V gene's germline CDR1 is SGHRS and CDR2 YFSETQ. V was clipped by 0 bases and J by 4 bases; unmatched bases: 11. In DNA, the CDR3 is TGCGCCAGCAGCTTGGGCAATAGCGGGAGCGCCAGGTACGAGCAGTACTTC. The encoded protein is CASSLGNSGSARYEQYF.

This clonotype appeared a few times. The chain recombines TRBV14 with TRBJ1-6; TRBD1 is a possible D gene (5 bases). Trimming pared 4 bases from V and 11 bases from J, leaving 12 bases between. CDR3 length equals 13 residues. Germline V lookup: CDR1 SGHDN, CDR2 FVKESK. CDR3 loop: CASSPGTSTPLHF. The DNA of the CDR3 is TGTGCCAGCAGCCCAGGGACCTCGACACCCCTCCACTTT.

The rearrangement joins TRBV29-1 to TRBJ2-7; 7 positions match TRBD2. The germline V gene encodes CDR1 SQVTM and CDR2 ANQGSEA. This CDR3 has 12 residues. After removal of 4 bases from V and 6 bases from J, the junction contained 6 bases not matched to a gene. The CDR3 here is CSVGREGGEQYF. Here the CDR3 DNA reads TGCAGCGTTGGGAGGGAGGGTGGCGAGCAGTACTTC.